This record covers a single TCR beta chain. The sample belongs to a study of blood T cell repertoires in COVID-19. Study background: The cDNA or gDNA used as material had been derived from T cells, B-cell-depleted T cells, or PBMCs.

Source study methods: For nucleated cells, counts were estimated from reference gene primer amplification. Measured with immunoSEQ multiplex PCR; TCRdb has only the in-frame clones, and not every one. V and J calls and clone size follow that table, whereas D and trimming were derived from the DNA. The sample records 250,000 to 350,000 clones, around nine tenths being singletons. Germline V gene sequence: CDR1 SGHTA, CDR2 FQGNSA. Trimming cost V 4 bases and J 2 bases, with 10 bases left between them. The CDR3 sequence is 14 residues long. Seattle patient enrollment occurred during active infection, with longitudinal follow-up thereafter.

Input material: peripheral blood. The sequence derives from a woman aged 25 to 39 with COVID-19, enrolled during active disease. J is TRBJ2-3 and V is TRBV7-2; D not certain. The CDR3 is CASSSSFYTDTQYF. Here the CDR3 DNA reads TGTGCCAGCAGCTCCTCCTTCTACACAGATACGCAGTATTTT.